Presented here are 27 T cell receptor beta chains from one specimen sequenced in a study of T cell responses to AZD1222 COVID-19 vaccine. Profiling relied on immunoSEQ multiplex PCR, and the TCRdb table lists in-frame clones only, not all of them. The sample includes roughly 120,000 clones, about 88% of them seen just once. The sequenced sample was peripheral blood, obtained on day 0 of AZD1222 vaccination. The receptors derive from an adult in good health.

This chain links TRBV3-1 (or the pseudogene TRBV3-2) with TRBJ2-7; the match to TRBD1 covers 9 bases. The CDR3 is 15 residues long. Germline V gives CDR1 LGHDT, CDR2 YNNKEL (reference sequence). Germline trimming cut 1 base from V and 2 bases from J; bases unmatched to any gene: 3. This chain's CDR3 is CASSQAGTGTYEQYF. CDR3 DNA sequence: TGTGCCAGCAGCCAAGCCGGGACAGGGACCTACGAGCAGTACTTC.

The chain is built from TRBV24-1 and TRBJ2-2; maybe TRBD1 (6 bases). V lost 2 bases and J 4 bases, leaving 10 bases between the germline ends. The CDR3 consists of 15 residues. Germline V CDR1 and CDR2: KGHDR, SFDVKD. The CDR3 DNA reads TGTGCCACCAGTGATTATCAGGGGCTCACCGGGGAGCTGTTTTTT. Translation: CATSDYQGLTGELFF.

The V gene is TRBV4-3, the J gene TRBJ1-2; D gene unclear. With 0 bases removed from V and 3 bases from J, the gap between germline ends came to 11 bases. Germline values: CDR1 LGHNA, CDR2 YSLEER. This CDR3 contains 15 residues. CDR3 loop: CASSQDHGEHYGYTF. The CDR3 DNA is TGCGCCAGCAGCCAAGACCACGGGGAACACTATGGCTACACCTTC.

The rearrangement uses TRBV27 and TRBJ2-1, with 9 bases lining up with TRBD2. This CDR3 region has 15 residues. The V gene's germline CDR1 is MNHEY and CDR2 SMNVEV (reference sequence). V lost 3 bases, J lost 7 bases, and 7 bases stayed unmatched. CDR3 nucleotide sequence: TGTGCCAGCAGTTTCCGAGCGGGGGGCCCGAATGAGCAGTTCTTC. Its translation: CASSFRAGGPNEQFF.

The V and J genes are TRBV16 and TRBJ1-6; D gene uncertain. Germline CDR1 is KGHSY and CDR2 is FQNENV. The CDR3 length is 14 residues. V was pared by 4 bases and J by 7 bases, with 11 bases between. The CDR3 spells CASSPSQRNSPLHF. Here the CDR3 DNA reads TGTGCCAGCAGCCCCTCGCAGAGAAATTCACCCCTCCACTTT.

The CDR3 region is CASSQGLGRRIYF. The CDR3 nucleotides are TGTGCCAGCAGCCAGGGACTGGGGAGGCGGATATATTTT. The rearrangement joins TRBV3-1 (or the pseudogene TRBV3-2) to TRBJ1-3, with a possible D match to TRBD1 (5 bases). Germline CDR1 LGHDT, CDR2 YNNKEL (reference sequence). The V and J ends lost 3 bases and 13 bases respectively, with 16 bases between them. CDR3 length equals 13 residues.

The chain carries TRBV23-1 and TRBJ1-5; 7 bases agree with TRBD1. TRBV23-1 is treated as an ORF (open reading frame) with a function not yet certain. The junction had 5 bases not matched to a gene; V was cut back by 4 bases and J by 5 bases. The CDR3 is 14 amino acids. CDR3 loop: CASSPDRDDQPQHF. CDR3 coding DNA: TGCGCCAGCAGTCCCGACAGGGATGATCAGCCCCAGCATTTT.

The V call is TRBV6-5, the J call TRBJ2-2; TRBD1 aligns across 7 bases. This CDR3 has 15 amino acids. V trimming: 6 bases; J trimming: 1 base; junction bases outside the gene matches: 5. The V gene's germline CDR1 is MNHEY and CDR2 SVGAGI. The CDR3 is CASSRDSENTGELFF. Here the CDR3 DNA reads TGTGCCAGCAGCCGGGACAGCGAGAACACCGGGGAGCTGTTTTTT.

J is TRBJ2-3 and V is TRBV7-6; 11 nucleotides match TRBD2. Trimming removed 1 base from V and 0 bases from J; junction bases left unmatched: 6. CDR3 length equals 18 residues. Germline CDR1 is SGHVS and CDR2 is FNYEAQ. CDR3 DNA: TGTGCCAGCAGCTTAGGGCTAGCGGGGGGCTCGAGCACAGATACGCAGTATTTT. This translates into CASSLGLAGGSSTDTQYF.

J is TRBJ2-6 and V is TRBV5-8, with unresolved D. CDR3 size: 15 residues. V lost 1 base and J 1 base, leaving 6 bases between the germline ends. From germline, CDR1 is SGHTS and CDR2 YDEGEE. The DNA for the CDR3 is TGTGCCAGCAGCTTGATGGGGTCTGGGGCCAACGTCCTGACTTTC. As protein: CASSLMGSGANVLTF. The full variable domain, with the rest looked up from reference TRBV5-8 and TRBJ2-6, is EAGVTQSPTHLIKTRGQQATLRCSPISGHTSVYWYQQALGLGLQFLLWYDEGEERNRGNFPPRFSGRQFPNYSSELNVNALELEDSALYLCASSLMGSGANVLTFGAGSRLTVL.

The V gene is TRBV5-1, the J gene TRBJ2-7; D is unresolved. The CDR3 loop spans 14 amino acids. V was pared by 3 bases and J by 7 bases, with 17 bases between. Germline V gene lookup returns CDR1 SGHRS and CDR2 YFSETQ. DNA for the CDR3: TGCGCCAGCAGCTCCCAGAGACATAACCTAGAGCAGTACTTC. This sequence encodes CASSSQRHNLEQYF.

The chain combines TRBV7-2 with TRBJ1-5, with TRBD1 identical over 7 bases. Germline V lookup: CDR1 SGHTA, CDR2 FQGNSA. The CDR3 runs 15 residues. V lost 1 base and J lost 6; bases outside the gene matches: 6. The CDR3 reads CASSLVSGGGQPQHF. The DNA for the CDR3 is TGTGCCAGCAGCTTAGTCTCAGGGGGGGGTCAGCCCCAGCATTTT.

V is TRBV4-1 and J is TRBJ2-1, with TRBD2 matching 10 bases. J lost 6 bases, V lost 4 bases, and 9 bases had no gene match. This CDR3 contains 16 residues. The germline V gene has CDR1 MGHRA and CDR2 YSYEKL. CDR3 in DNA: TGCGCCAGCAGCCCCTCCTCTAGCGGGAGTCCCAATGAGCAGTTCTTC. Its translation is CASSPSSSGSPNEQFF.

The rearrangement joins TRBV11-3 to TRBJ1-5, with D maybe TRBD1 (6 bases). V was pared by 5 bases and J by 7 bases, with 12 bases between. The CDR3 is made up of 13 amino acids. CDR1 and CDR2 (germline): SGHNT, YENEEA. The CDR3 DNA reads TGTGCCAGCAGCATAACAGGGAGCCAGCCCCAGCATTTT. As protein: CASSITGSQPQHF.

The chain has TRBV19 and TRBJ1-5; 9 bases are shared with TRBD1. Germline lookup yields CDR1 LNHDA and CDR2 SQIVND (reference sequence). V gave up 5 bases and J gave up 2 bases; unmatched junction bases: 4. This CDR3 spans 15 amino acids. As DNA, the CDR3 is TGTGCCAGTAGTTTACAGGGGGCCCGCAATCAGCCCCAGCATTTT. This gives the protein CASSLQGARNQPQHF.

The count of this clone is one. The CDR3 is CASSHLTGSTDTQYF. For the CDR3, the DNA is TGTGCCAGCAGCCACCTGACAGGGAGCACAGATACGCAGTATTTT. The chain couples TRBV14 to TRBJ2-3; 7 bases map to TRBD1. The CDR3 consists of 15 residues. The germline gives CDR1 SGHDN, CDR2 FVKESK. With 3 bases clipped from V and 0 bases from J, the junction kept 3 bases outside the gene matches.

The CDR3 coding sequence is TGCGCCAGCAGCCCCGACGGACAGGGGGCTTACGAGCAGTACTTC. Its translation: CASSPDGQGAYEQYF. The chain combines TRBV5-1 with TRBJ2-7; 11 nucleotides align to TRBD1. The CDR3 is 15 amino acids. J gave up 4 bases and V 4 bases, and 7 bases lay outside the gene matches. Germline lookup yields CDR1 SGHRS and CDR2 YFSETQ.

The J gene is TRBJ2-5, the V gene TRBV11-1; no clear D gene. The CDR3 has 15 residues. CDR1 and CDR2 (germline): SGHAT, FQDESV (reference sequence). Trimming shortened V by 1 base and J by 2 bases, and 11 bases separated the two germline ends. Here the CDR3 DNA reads TGTGCCAGCAGCTTAGGGGTCGCGGATCAAGAGACCCAGTACTTC. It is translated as CASSLGVADQETQYF. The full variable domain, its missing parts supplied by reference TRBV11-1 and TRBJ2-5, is EAEVAQSPRYKITEKSQAVAFWCDPISGHATLYWYRQILGQGPELLVQFQDESVVDDSQLPKDRFSAERLKGVDSTLKIQPAELGDSAMYLCASSLGVADQETQYFGPGTRLLVL.

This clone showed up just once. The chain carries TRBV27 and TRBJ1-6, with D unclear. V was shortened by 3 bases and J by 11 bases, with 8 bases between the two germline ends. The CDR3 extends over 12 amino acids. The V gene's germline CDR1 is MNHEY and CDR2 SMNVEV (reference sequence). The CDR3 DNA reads TGTGCCAGCAGTTTGGGTGGGACACCCCTCCACTTT. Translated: CASSLGGTPLHF.

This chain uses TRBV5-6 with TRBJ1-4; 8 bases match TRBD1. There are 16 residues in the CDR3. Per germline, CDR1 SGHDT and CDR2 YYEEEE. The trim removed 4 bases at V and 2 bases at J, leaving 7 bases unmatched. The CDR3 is CASSRTGMTTNEKLFF. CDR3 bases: TGTGCCAGCAGCCGGACAGGGATGACGACTAATGAAAAACTGTTTTTT. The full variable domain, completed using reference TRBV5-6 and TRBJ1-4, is DAGVTQSPTHLIKTRGQQVTLRCSPKSGHDTVSWYQQALGQGPQFIFQYYEEEERQRGNFPDRFSGHQFPNYSSELNVNALLLGDSALYLCASSRTGMTTNEKLFFGSGTQLSVL.

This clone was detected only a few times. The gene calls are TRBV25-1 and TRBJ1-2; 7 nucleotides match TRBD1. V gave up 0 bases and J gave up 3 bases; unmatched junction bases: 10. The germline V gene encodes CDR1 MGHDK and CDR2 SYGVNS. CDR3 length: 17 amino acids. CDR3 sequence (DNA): TGTGCCAGCAGTGAATACGACGACAGGGAATGGGACTATGGCTACACCTTC. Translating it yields CASSEYDDREWDYGYTF.

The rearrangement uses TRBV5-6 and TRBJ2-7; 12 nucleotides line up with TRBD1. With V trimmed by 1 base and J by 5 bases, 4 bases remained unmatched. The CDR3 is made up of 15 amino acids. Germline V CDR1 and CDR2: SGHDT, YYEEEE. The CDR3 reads CASSLLGQGAHEQYF. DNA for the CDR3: TGTGCCAGCAGCTTGCTGGGACAGGGGGCCCACGAGCAGTACTTC.

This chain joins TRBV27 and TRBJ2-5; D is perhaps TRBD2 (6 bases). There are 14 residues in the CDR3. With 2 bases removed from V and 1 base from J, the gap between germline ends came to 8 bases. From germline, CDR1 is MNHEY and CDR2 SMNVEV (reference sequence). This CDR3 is CASSLLGGQETQYF. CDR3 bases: TGTGCCAGCAGTTTACTCGGGGGCCAAGAGACCCAGTACTTC.

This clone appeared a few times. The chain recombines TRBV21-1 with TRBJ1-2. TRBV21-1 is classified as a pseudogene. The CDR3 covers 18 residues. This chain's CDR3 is CASSNWTPHGFPSLGYTF. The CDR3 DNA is TGTGCCAGCAGCAACTGGACCCCCCACGGGTTCCCCTCTCTTGGCTACACCTTC.

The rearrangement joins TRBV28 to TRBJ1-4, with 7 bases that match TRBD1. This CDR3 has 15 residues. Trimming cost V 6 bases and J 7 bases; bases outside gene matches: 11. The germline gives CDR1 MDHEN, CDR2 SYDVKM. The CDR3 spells CASRPPGGGSEKLFF. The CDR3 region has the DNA TGTGCCAGCAGACCTCCTGGAGGGGGCAGTGAAAAACTGTTTTTT. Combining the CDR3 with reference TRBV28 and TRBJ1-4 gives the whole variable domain DVKVTQSSRYLVKRTGEKVFLECVQDMDHENMFWYRQDPGLGLRLIYFSYDVKMKEKGDIPEGYSVSREKKERFSLILESASTNQTSMYLCASRPPGGGSEKLFFGSGTQLSVL.

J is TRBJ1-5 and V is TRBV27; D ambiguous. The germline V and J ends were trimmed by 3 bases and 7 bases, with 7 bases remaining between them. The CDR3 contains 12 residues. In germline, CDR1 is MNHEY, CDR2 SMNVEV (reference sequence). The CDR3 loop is CASSFGGQPQHF. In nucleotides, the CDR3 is TGTGCCAGCAGTTTCGGTGGCCAGCCCCAGCATTTT.

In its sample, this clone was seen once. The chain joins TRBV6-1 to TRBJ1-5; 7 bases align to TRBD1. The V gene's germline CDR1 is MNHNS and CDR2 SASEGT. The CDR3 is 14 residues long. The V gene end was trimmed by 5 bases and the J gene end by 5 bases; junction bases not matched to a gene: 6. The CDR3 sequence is CASSFRDSHQPQHF. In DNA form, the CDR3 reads TGTGCCAGCAGTTTCCGGGACAGTCATCAGCCCCAGCATTTT.